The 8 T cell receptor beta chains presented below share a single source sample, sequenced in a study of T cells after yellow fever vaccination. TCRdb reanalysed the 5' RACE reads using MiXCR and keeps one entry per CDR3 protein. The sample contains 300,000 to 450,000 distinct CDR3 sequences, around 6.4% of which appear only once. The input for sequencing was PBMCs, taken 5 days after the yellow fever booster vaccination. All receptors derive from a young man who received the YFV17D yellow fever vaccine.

The CDR3 DNA sequence: TGTGCCAGCAGTTCGAAGGGAGGTGACGAGCAGTACTTC. Its protein product is CASSSKGGDEQYF. The chain has TRBV6-2 or TRBV6-3 and TRBJ2-7; tentative D call: TRBD2 (6 bases). Trimming shortened V by 4 bases and J by 5 bases, and 12 bases separated the two germline ends. CDR3 size: 13 residues. Germline assignment: CDR1 MNHEY and CDR2 SVGEGT.

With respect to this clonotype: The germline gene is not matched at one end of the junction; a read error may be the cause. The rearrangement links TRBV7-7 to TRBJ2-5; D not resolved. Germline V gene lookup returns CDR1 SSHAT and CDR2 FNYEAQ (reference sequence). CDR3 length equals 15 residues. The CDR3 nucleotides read TGTGCTAGCAGCTCCTATGGGTCCCCCTGGGAGACCCAGTACTTC. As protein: CASSSYGSPWETQYF.

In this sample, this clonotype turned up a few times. CDR3 DNA: TGTGCCAGCAGTTTTTTAGACAGGGCGCCTGAAGCTTTCTTT. Translation gives CASSFLDRAPEAFF. The chain is built from TRBV28 and TRBJ1-1; 7 bases align to TRBD1. J gave up 6 bases and V 3 bases, and 7 bases lay outside the gene matches. This CDR3 contains 14 residues. Germline values: CDR1 MDHEN, CDR2 SYDVKM.

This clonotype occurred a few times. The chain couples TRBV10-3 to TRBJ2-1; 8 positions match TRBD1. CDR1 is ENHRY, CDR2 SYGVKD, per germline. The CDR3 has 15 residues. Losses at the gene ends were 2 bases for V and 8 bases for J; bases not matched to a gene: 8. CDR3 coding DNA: TGTGCCATCAGTGAGGGACAGGGACGGGTCCATGAGCAGTTCTTC. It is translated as CAISEGQGRVHEQFF.

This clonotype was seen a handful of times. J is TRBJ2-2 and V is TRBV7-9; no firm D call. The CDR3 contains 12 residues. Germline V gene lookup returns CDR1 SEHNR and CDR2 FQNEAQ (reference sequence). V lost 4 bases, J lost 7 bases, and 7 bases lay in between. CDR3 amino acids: CASSSSLGELFF. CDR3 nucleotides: TGTGCCAGCAGCTCCAGTCTCGGGGAGCTGTTTTTT.

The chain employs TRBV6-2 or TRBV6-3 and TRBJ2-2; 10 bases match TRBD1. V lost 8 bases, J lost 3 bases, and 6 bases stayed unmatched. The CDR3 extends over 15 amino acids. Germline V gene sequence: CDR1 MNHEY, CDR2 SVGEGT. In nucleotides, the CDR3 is TGTGCCAGCGCCACCGGGACAGGGGACACCGGGGAGCTGTTTTTT. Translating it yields CASATGTGDTGELFF.

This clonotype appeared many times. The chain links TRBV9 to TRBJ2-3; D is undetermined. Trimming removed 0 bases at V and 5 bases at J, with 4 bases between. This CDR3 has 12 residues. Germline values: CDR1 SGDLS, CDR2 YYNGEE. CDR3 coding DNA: TGTGCCAGCAGCGTAGGCGGAGATACGCAGTATTTT. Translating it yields CASSVGGDTQYF.

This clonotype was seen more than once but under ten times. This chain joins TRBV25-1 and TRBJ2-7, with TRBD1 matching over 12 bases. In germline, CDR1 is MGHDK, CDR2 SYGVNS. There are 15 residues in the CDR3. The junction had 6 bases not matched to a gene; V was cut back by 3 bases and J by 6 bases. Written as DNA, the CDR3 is TGTGCCAGCAGTGACCCCGGGACAGGGGGCGCCGAGCAGTACTTC. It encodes CASSDPGTGGAEQYF.